A single sample gave rise to the 22 T cell receptor beta chains below, sequenced in a study of blood T cells in healthy people across ages. Sample-barcoded 5' priming and a J-beta primer mix drove a second PCR of about 6 to 11 cycles. TCRdb processed the 5' RACE reads anew with MiXCR; each CDR3 protein has one entry. In the table there are about 1.7 million distinct CDR3 sequences, about 28% of which are singletons. Sequences were obtained from blood. These TCRs come from a woman aged 25 to 39 in good health.

The CDR3 region is CASSSGYLQYF. The CDR3 nucleotides are TGTGCCAGCAGCTCCGGGTATTTGCAGTACTTC. The V and J genes are TRBV7-2 and TRBJ2-5; D gene ambiguous. Germline V CDR1 and CDR2: SGHTA, FQGNSA. CDR3 length equals 11 residues. V gave up 4 bases and J gave up 11 bases, with 11 bases separating them.

The chain combines TRBV12-3 or TRBV12-4 with TRBJ2-6, with D maybe TRBD2 (6 bases). CDR3 length: 17 residues. V was pared by 0 bases and J by 2 bases, with 11 bases between. Written as DNA, the CDR3 is TGTGCCAGCAGTTTAGCCCTAAGGAGGGCTGGGGCCAACGTCCTGACTTTC. Amino acids: CASSLALRRAGANVLTF.

A few counts support this clonotype. The gene calls are TRBV5-1 and TRBJ2-6; no clear D gene. Germline CDR1 reads SGHRS; CDR2 reads YFSETQ. The V end lost 4 bases, the J end lost 0 bases, and 20 bases lay between the germline ends. The CDR3 length is 19 residues. CDR3 residues: CASSPVWGLGSSGANVLTF. DNA for the CDR3: TGCGCCAGCAGCCCCGTGTGGGGTTTGGGGTCCTCTGGGGCCAACGTCCTGACTTTC.

The chain uses TRBV7-9 and TRBJ2-7; TRBD1 matches at 10 bases. From germline, CDR1 is SEHNR and CDR2 FQNEAQ (reference sequence). J was trimmed by 3 bases and V by 5 bases; bases with no gene match: 16. This CDR3 is built from 18 residues. The CDR3 coding sequence is TGTGCCAGCAGCCCAGGGACAGGGGTACCACCTATAGACTACGAGCAGTACTTC. Translated, it gives CASSPGTGVPPIDYEQYF. Combining the CDR3 with reference TRBV7-9 and TRBJ2-7 gives the whole variable domain DTGVSQNPRHKITKRGQNVTFRCDPISEHNRLYWYRQTLGQGPEFLTYFQNEAQLEKSRLLSDRFSAERPKGSFSTLEIQRTEQGDSAMYLCASSPGTGVPPIDYEQYFGPGTRLTVT.

The chain is built from TRBV5-1 and TRBJ1-1, with D tentatively TRBD1 (5 bases). This CDR3 spans 14 amino acids. Germline V lookup: CDR1 SGHRS, CDR2 YFSETQ. V was shortened by 5 bases and J by 3 bases, with 14 bases between the two germline ends. CDR3 sequence reads: CASSTGGGDTEAFF. The CDR3 nucleotides are TGCGCCAGCAGTACCGGGGGAGGGGACACTGAAGCTTTCTTT.

The rearrangement links TRBV20-1 to TRBJ1-4; TRBD1 matches at 7 bases. Trimming at V came to 5 bases and at J to 0 bases, leaving 9 bases not matched to a gene. The CDR3 is 16 amino acids. Germline lookup yields CDR1 DFQATT and CDR2 SNEGSKA (reference sequence). The CDR3 region is CSAGMDRTTTNEKLFF. In DNA form, the CDR3 reads TGCAGTGCTGGGATGGACAGGACCACAACTAATGAAAAACTGTTTTTT.

This clonotype was recorded many times. The chain couples TRBV7-9 to TRBJ2-7; TRBD1 matches 7 bases. Germline V CDR1 and CDR2: SEHNR, FQNEAQ (reference sequence). The CDR3 runs 14 residues. The junction had 6 bases not matched to a gene; V was cut back by 5 bases and J by 2 bases. In DNA, the CDR3 is TGTGCCAGCAGCCACGACAGGGAGCCCTACGAGCAGTACTTC. It is translated as CASSHDREPYEQYF. Using reference TRBV7-9 and TRBJ2-7 for the parts outside the CDR3, the full variable domain is DTGVSQNPRHKITKRGQNVTFRCDPISEHNRLYWYRQTLGQGPEFLTYFQNEAQLEKSRLLSDRFSAERPKGSFSTLEIQRTEQGDSAMYLCASSHDREPYEQYFGPGTRLTVT.

This rearrangement joins TRBV29-1 to TRBJ1-4, with D possibly matching TRBD1 (6 bases). The length of the CDR3 is 16 residues. In germline, CDR1 is SQVTM, CDR2 ANQGSEA. Between the trimmed V and J ends, which lost 1 base and 6 bases, there was a span of 18 bases. The CDR3 DNA is TGCAGCGTTGAAGGCGGACTCGTGAGGGGGGATGAAAAACTGTTTTTT. It encodes CSVEGGLVRGDEKLFF.

This clonotype was observed a few times. V usage is TRBV16 and J usage is TRBJ1-4; D remains ambiguous. CDR3 length: 21 amino acids. CDR1 is KGHSY and CDR2 is FQNENV in the germline V gene. Deletions cut 4 bases from V and 0 bases from J, with 27 bases between. The chain's CDR3 is CASSPRWGRVTANPTNEKLFF. CDR3 DNA: TGTGCCAGCAGCCCGCGATGGGGTAGGGTAACAGCAAATCCAACTAATGAAAAACTGTTTTTT.

Notes on this clonotype: This may arise from a read error, as a much more abundant clone is one base away. This sequence joins TRBV6-6 and TRBJ2-5; TRBD1 matches 9 bases. Germline trimming cut 4 bases from V and 14 bases from J; bases unmatched to any gene: 17. The CDR3 is made up of 15 amino acids. Germline V CDR1 and CDR2: MNHNY, SVGAGI (reference sequence). This CDR3 is CASSSTRDRAFEHYF. The CDR3 coding sequence is TGTGCCAGCAGTTCCACCCGGGACAGGGCATTCGAGCACTACTTC.

V is TRBV11-2 and J is TRBJ2-7; D is undetermined. The CDR3 extends over 14 amino acids. V gave up 8 bases and J gave up 3 bases, with 17 bases separating them. In germline, CDR1 is SGHAT, CDR2 FQNNGV. CDR3 protein: CASSLRHGHYEQYF. CDR3 bases: TGTGCCAGCTCTCTAAGACACGGCCACTACGAGCAGTACTTC.

The V and J genes are TRBV2 and TRBJ1-2; tentatively, D is TRBD1 (5 bases). V lost 6 bases and J lost 8, with 19 bases in between. CDR1 SNHLY and CDR2 FYNNEI come from the germline V gene. The CDR3 sequence is 14 residues long. The CDR3 protein is CASSPEVPGRGYTF. The DNA for the CDR3 is TGTGCCAGCAGCCCTGAGGTCCCAGGGAGGGGCTACACCTTC.

This clonotype was observed a handful of times. The DNA for the CDR3 is TGTGCCAGCAGTTTGGACAGTCAAGGCTACGAGCAGTACTTC. Amino acids: CASSLDSQGYEQYF. The chain carries TRBV27 and TRBJ2-7; D may be TRBD1 (6 bases). The CDR3 spans 14 residues. In germline, CDR1 is MNHEY, CDR2 SMNVEV (reference sequence). Trimming took off 3 bases at V and 3 bases at J, with 12 bases between the two ends.

The chain couples TRBV18 to TRBJ2-3, with D perhaps given as TRBD1 or TRBD2 (5 bases each). This CDR3 spans 14 amino acids. V was pared by 2 bases and J by 5 bases, with 11 bases between. Germline V gene sequence: CDR1 KGHSH, CDR2 LQKENI. Here the CDR3 DNA reads TGTGCCAGCTCACCAGGGGCGGGCCTAGATACGCAGTATTTT. Protein: CASSPGAGLDTQYF.

Regarding this clonotype: At one end, the junction sequence differs from germline, possibly due to a read error. The chain combines TRBV5-1 with TRBJ2-1; unclear D gene. CDR3 length: 14 residues. Germline CDR1 SGHRS, CDR2 YFSETQ. CDR3 loop: CASSLGSSYNGQFF. In nucleotides, the CDR3 is TGCGCCAGCAGCTTGGGAAGCTCCTACAATGGGCAGTTCTTC.

Only a few counts were recorded for this clonotype. This chain links TRBV20-1 with TRBJ2-7, with TRBD2 matching 9 bases. V lost 7 bases and J lost 4; bases outside the gene matches: 11. Germline V gene data show CDR1 as DFQATT and CDR2 as SNEGSKA (reference sequence). The CDR3 loop spans 14 amino acids. CDR3 bases: TGCAGTGTAGCTGGGCGGGAGGGCCATTACGAGCAGTACTTC. It encodes CSVAGREGHYEQYF.

On this clonotype: This may be a read error: a much more frequent sequence differs by one nucleotide. The V call is TRBV3-1, the J call TRBJ2-7, with a possible D match to TRBD2 (5 bases). Trimming shortened V by 3 bases and J by 7 bases, and 16 bases separated the two germline ends. CDR1 and CDR2 from the germline V gene are LGHDT and YNNKEL (reference sequence). This CDR3 spans 14 amino acids. CDR3 loop: CASSHLGGRNEQYF. The CDR3 DNA reads TGTGCCAGCAGCCACCTGGGCGGGCGCAATGAGCAGTACTTC.

The chain employs TRBV11-2 and TRBJ2-1; 7 bases are a match to TRBD2. V was clipped by 4 bases and J by 10 bases; unmatched bases: 10. CDR1 SGHAT and CDR2 FQNNGV come from the germline V gene. CDR3 size: 14 residues. In DNA form, the CDR3 reads TGTGCCAGCAGCTCCCGCGGGGGACCTGTGGAGCAGTTCTTC. This codes for CASSSRGGPVEQFF.

This clonotype was counted a few times. This chain joins TRBV9 and TRBJ2-7; either TRBD1 or TRBD2 may supply D (5 bases each). The CDR3 has 15 amino acids. Deletions cut 5 bases from V and 1 base from J, with 16 bases between. CDR1 and CDR2 from the germline V gene are SGDLS and YYNGEE. CDR3 residues: CASSGGEGPSYEQYF. In nucleotides, the CDR3 is TGTGCCAGCAGTGGGGGAGAGGGCCCTTCCTACGAGCAGTACTTC.

This clonotype has more than one count but fewer than ten. This chain connects TRBV5-1 to TRBJ2-3; D uncertain. Germline CDR1 SGHRS, CDR2 YFSETQ. V gave up 0 bases and J gave up 0 bases, with 14 bases separating them. The CDR3 length is 17 residues. The CDR3 region is CASSLGHSVYSTDTQYF. The CDR3 coding sequence is TGCGCCAGCAGCTTGGGACACTCGGTTTATAGCACAGATACGCAGTATTTT.

This clonotype was picked up a small number of times. The V and J genes are TRBV5-1 and TRBJ2-7, with D perhaps matching TRBD2 (5 bases). V was pared by 6 bases and J by 0 bases, with 16 bases between. This CDR3 is built from 15 residues. Germline CDR1 and CDR2: SGHRS and YFSETQ. CDR3 loop: CASNDPRGSSYEQYF. Here the CDR3 DNA reads TGCGCCAGCAACGATCCGCGAGGGAGCTCCTACGAGCAGTACTTC.

The CDR3 loop is CASRGSYSNQPQHF. The CDR3 DNA sequence: TGTGCCAGCAGGGGCAGTTATAGCAATCAGCCCCAGCATTTT. This chain connects TRBV27 to TRBJ1-5; D not certain. Trimming stripped 6 bases from V and 0 bases from J, with 9 bases between. This CDR3 has 14 residues. Germline CDR1 reads MNHEY; CDR2 reads SMNVEV (reference sequence).